A single sample is the source of the 8 T cell receptor beta chains below, sequenced in a study of blood T cell repertoires in COVID-19. TCRdb keeps only in-frame clones here, not all; method: immunoSEQ multiplex PCR. The sample has 200,000 to 300,000 clones; 80% to 90% are singletons. Sequencing input: PBMCs or T cells enriched from blood (not recorded which). These receptors were collected from a woman between 40 and 55 years old who had been exposed to COVID-19.

The V gene is TRBV5-6, the J gene TRBJ1-2; TRBD1 matches at 9 bases. CDR1 is SGHDT and CDR2 is YYEEEE in the germline V gene. The CDR3 totals 15 residues. The ends lost 6 bases at V and 4 bases at J; junction bases unmatched: 10. The CDR3 region is CASMLTGGSIYGYTF. In DNA form, the CDR3 reads TGTGCCAGCATGCTGACAGGGGGATCGATCTATGGCTACACCTTC.

The chain joins TRBV6-5 to TRBJ2-7, with TRBD1 as a possible D gene (5 bases). The CDR3 has 13 amino acids. CDR1 is MNHEY, CDR2 SVGAGI, per germline. V was pared by 6 bases and J by 4 bases, with 13 bases between. CDR3 amino acids: CASSNRRYYEQYF. In DNA form, the CDR3 reads TGTGCCAGCAGCAACAGGCGGTATTACGAGCAGTACTTC.

V gene TRBV4-1 combines with J gene TRBJ2-3, with TRBD2 matching over 15 bases. CDR3 length equals 20 residues. V trimming: 0 bases; J trimming: 2 bases; junction bases outside the gene matches: 9. Germline CDR1 reads MGHRA; CDR2 reads YSYEKL. CDR3 sequence: CASSQDAAGLAGGFTDTQYF. CDR3 sequence (DNA): TGCGCCAGCAGCCAAGATGCAGCCGGACTAGCGGGGGGGTTCACAGATACGCAGTATTTT.

V and J are TRBV19 and TRBJ2-4; 8 bases align to TRBD1. This CDR3 has 14 amino acids. V dropped 1 base and J dropped 8; count of bases not matched to a gene: 4. Germline CDR1 LNHDA, CDR2 SQIVND (reference sequence). CDR3 coding DNA: TGTGCCAGTAGTATAGGGACAGGGACGGACATTCAGTACTTC. Its protein is CASSIGTGTDIQYF.

This chain joins TRBV27 and TRBJ1-4; no firm D call. V gave up 5 bases and J gave up 5 bases, with 21 bases separating them. The CDR3 totals 17 residues. Looked up from germline, CDR1 is MNHEY and CDR2 is SMNVEV (reference sequence). The DNA for the CDR3 is TGTGCCAGCAGTCTAACGCCCCCCGACGTGAGGAATGAAAAACTGTTTTTT. Its translation is CASSLTPPDVRNEKLFF.

This chain connects TRBV5-1 to TRBJ2-3; TRBD1 aligns across 10 bases. The germline V gene encodes CDR1 SGHRS and CDR2 YFSETQ. Trimming removed 0 bases from V and 6 bases from J; junction bases left unmatched: 7. This CDR3 is built from 16 residues. The CDR3 DNA is TGCGCCAGCAGCTTGGCTGGGACAGGGGAGTACGATACGCAGTATTTT. It yields the protein CASSLAGTGEYDTQYF.

This chain joins TRBV27 and TRBJ2-3; TRBD1 matches at 8 bases. From germline, CDR1 is MNHEY and CDR2 SMNVEV (reference sequence). The CDR3 has 13 residues. V shed 6 bases and J 6 bases; nucleotides not matched to a gene: 5. The CDR3 loop is CASRRQGSDTQYF. The CDR3 nucleotides read TGTGCCAGCAGGAGACAGGGGTCGGATACGCAGTATTTT.

V is TRBV4-1 and J is TRBJ2-3; TRBD2 is a possible D gene (6 bases). The CDR3 contains 18 residues. CDR1 MGHRA and CDR2 YSYEKL come from the germline V gene. V lost 1 base to trimming and J lost 0 bases, with 17 bases between them. CDR3 coding DNA: TGCGCCAGCAGCCAAGTTCGCTCTTCAGCGGGCAGCACAGATACGCAGTATTTT. Amino acid sequence: CASSQVRSSAGSTDTQYF.